This entry describes one TCR beta chain. What it binds is unknown. Additional DNA sequences in this sample encode the identical CDR3. The data belong to a study of shared clonotypes between healthy human individuals. Overall study findings and caveats: Sequencing depth was expected to influence donor clonotype sharing. Clonotype sharing across a few donors was observed for about 4.8% of naive CD4 clonotypes. It was the non-shared clonotypes that had lower generation probabilities than clonotypes shared by all four donors.

Deep-level settings were used for running the assay. Measured with immunoSEQ multiplex PCR; TCRdb has only the in-frame clones, and not every one. Here the sample spans about a million clones, 60% to 80% being singletons. Germline CDR1 is SGHRS and CDR2 is YFSETQ. This CDR3 is 14 amino acids long. V was pared by 2 bases and J by 1 base, with 1 base of the junction left unmatched. The receptor was isolated from a man between 18 and 29 years old in good health. Some clones in this sample may be carry-over from other donors' samples. The specimen was memory CD4+ T cells from PBMCs. Specified subset: CD45RA-negative fraction. This chain connects TRBV5-1 to TRBJ2-7, with 9 nucleotides matching TRBD2. The CDR3: CASSLGLASYEQYF. The CDR3 DNA reads TGCGCCAGCAGCTTAGGACTAGCGTCCTACGAGCAGTACTTC.